This record concerns one TCR beta chain sequence. As yet, its antigen is unknown. Each donor who had ophthalmopathy showed moderate-to-severe activity, a CAS of ≥3, a NOSPECS of ≥4, and a duration under 3 months. Lactation, pregnancy, uncontrolled infections and other autoimmune diseases were all grounds for excluding patients. This sample stems from a study of Graves' ophthalmopathy and Graves' hyperthyroidism. The authors amplified TCR beta CDR3 regions, and they did so from RNA transcripts for repertoire sequencing. Following a first-round RT-PCR that used HTBI primers, a second-round multiplex PCR was carried out. TCRdb passed the multiplex PCR reads through MiXCR, listing each CDR3 protein once. The sample gives under 250,000 distinct CDR3 sequences, 25% to 30% of which show up once; approximately 9.6% is in the top ten. Losses at the gene ends were 3 bases for V and 4 bases for J; bases not matched to a gene: 8. The CDR3 loop spans 15 amino acids.

The study's findings and limits: Discrimination between ophthalmopathy and stable hyperthyroidism by a 13-signature model showed approximately 89% sensitivity and 70% to 82% specificity. Detection in blood was also observed for most expanded thyroid clonotypes above 0.001 frequency.

The TCR was taken from a man aged 45-65 years with Graves' ophthalmopathy. The gene calls are TRBV12-3 or TRBV12-4 and TRBJ2-5; 7 bases line up with TRBD2. The sample comprised peripheral blood. This CDR3 is CASSFHGQRGETQYF. The CDR3 region has the DNA TGTGCCAGCAGTTTCCATGGCCAGCGGGGAGAGACCCAGTACTTC.